The rows below give T cell receptor beta chains drawn from one sample of a study of early T cells in non-severe SARS-CoV-2 infection. TCRdb recomputed calls from the 5' RACE reads with MiXCR, one row per CDR3 protein. This repertoire shows more than 50,000 distinct CDR3 sequences, over 5% found once; its top ten account for 6.8%. The material sequenced was whole blood. These receptors came from an adult who was a healthcare worker with PCR-confirmed SARS-CoV-2 infection or an uninfected control (not recorded which). Each CDR3 is given with its conserved first and last residue. D genes are given only for firm matches. Clone sizes are given selectively: once, few, many, or a class where the clone is expanded.

v_call	d_call	clone_size	j_call	cdr3_nt	cdr3_aa
TRBV29-1	.	many	TRBJ1-6	TGCAGCGTTGCGCAGGGGAAGAGTTCACCCCTCCACTTT	CSVAQGKSSPLHF
TRBV9	.	once	TRBJ1-2	TGTGTCAGCACCCGGACGGGGGAAGCCTATGGCTACACCTTC	CVSTRTGEAYGYTF
TRBV7-6	.	few	TRBJ2-7	TGTGCCAGCAGCTCCCGGGACCACCTTTACGAGCAGTACTTC	CASSSRDHLYEQYF
TRBV6-1	.	many	TRBJ1-1	TGTGCCAGCACCCAGGTGGGAAAGAACACTGAAGCTTTCTTT	CASTQVGKNTEAFF
TRBV9	TRBD1	many	TRBJ2-3	TGTGCCAGCAGCGTAGTGGGACAGGGGACAGATACGCAGTATTTT	CASSVVGQGTDTQYF
TRBV5-1	TRBD1	few	TRBJ1-1	TGCGCCGGCAGCCCCGGGACAGGGCAAGGTACTGAAGCTTTCTTT	CAGSPGTGQGTEAFF
TRBV6-5	.	many	TRBJ2-5	TGTGCCAGCAGTTACATCCCGGCCAAAGGGACCCAGTACTTC	CASSYIPAKGTQYF
TRBV12-5	TRBD1	many	TRBJ2-2	TGTGCTAGTGGTGACAGGGCGAACACCGGGGAGCTGTTTTTT	CASGDRANTGELFF
TRBV7-8	TRBD1	many	TRBJ1-6	TGTGCCAGCAGTCCGGGACAGGGGGCGGCCTATAATTCACCCCTCCACTTT	CASSPGQGAAYNSPLHF
TRBV7-2	.	many	TRBJ1-1	TGTGCCAGCAGCTTCGGGACCCGTCTCGGGGCTTTCTTT	CASSFGTRLGAFF
TRBV2	TRBD1	.	TRBJ2-7	TGTGCCAGCAGTGAAAGTAGGACAGGGGGTTCCTACGAGCAGTACTTC	CASSESRTGGSYEQYF
TRBV1	.	many	TRBJ2-7	TGCACCAGCAGCCAAGATCGGGTTAGCGGGGGGGAAGATGAGTACTTC	CTSSQDRVSGGEDEYF
TRBV20-1	TRBD2	many	TRBJ2-7	TGCAGTGCTAGTTCCGGGACTAGTACCTACGAGCAGTACTTC	CSASSGTSTYEQYF